The rows below give T cell receptor beta chains drawn from one sample of a study of blood T cell repertoires in COVID-19. Produced via immunoSEQ multiplex PCR; TCRdb's table is partial and in-frame only. The sample yields roughly 250,000 clones, roughly 87% seen once. Specimen: peripheral blood. Source of these receptors: a man in his fifties or sixties who had recovered from COVID-19. The CDR3 runs from the conserved cysteine through the conserved F or W. The D gene is left open where the match is weak. Where a row states a size, it is once, few, many or the class of an expanded clone; other rows omit it.

>.|TRBD1|TRBJ1-1|TRBV6-2/TRBV6-3
CASSYSEDRVGEAFF
TGTGCCAGCAGTTACTCGGAGGACAGGGTTGGGGAAGCTTTCTTT
>.|TRBD1|TRBJ2-7|TRBV5-1
CASTPGGTGGYEQYF
TGCGCCAGCACCCCGGGTGGGACAGGGGGCTACGAGCAGTACTTC
>once|.|TRBJ1-1|TRBV27
CASSLHSGEAFF
TGTGCCAGCAGTTTACATTCGGGGGAGGCTTTCTTT
>.|.|TRBJ1-5|TRBV28
CASRSTPNGNQPQHF
TGTGCCAGCAGATCAACACCGAATGGCAATCAGCCCCAGCATTTT
>.|.|TRBJ2-1|TRBV21-1
CASRQTGGSYNEQFF
TGTGCCAGCAGACAGACAGGGGGTAGCTACAATGAGCAGTTCTTC
>.|.|TRBJ1-6|TRBV7-2
CASSLASSYNSPLHF
TGTGCCAGCAGCTTAGCCAGCTCCTATAATTCACCCCTCCACTTT
>once|.|TRBJ2-3|TRBV5-4
CASSLVASSDTQYF
TGTGCCAGCAGCTTGGTCGCAAGCTCGGATACGCAGTATTTT
>.|.|TRBJ2-6|TRBV23-1
CGSQPWSVSGANVLTF
TGCGGCAGCCAACCCTGGTCGGTCTCTGGGGCCAACGTCCTGACTTTC
>few|.|TRBJ1-1|TRBV9
CASQANTEAFF
TGTGCCAGCCAGGCGAACACTGAAGCTTTCTTT
>.|TRBD2|TRBJ2-1|TRBV12-3/TRBV12-4
CASSPGTSGEQFF
TGTGCCAGCAGTCCGGGGACTAGCGGTGAGCAGTTCTTC
>.|.|TRBJ2-7|TRBV5-6
CASSSGLSYEQYF
TGTGCCAGCAGCTCCGGGTTAAGTTACGAGCAGTACTTC
>.|.|TRBJ1-1|TRBV11-2
CASSLGQALTEAFF
TGTGCCAGCAGCTTAGGCCAGGCTCTCACTGAAGCTTTCTTT
>.|.|TRBJ1-5|TRBV19
CASSPSVGQPQHF
TGTGCCAGTAGTCCGTCGGTCGGTCAGCCCCAGCATTTT
>.|.|TRBJ1-2|TRBV27
CASSLQKGTHYGYTF
TGTGCCAGCAGTTTACAGAAAGGGACACACTATGGCTACACCTTC
>.|.|TRBJ1-2|TRBV11-1
CASSLPGSGGYTF
TGTGCCAGCAGCTTACCAGGGTCCGGTGGCTACACCTTC
>.|TRBD1|TRBJ2-5|TRBV2
CASSDYRGRETQYF
TGTGCCAGCAGTGACTACAGGGGGCGAGAGACCCAGTACTTC
>.|TRBD2|TRBJ2-1|TRBV6-6
CASTQPDAGGPNEQFF
TGTGCCAGCACTCAACCTGACGCGGGGGGGCCTAATGAGCAGTTCTTC
>.|TRBD2|TRBJ2-7|TRBV6-1
CASSRPSDGEGEQYF
TGTGCCAGCAGCCGACCCTCGGACGGGGAGGGGGAGCAGTACTTC
>.|TRBD1|TRBJ1-6|TRBV30
CAWSFGQGKSPLHF
TGTGCCTGGAGTTTTGGACAGGGTAAATCACCCCTCCACTTT
>.|.|TRBJ1-6|TRBV30
CAWSQTGLGSPLHF
TGTGCCTGGAGCCAAACAGGGCTCGGTTCACCCCTCCACTTT
>.|TRBD1|TRBJ2-1|TRBV11-3
CASSRGQGRINEQFF
TGTGCCAGCAGCCGCGGACAGGGGAGAATCAATGAGCAGTTCTTC
>.|TRBD1|TRBJ1-4|TRBV4-1
CASSPMGRTGTNEKLFF
TGCGCCAGCAGCCCGATGGGCCGGACAGGGACTAATGAAAAACTGTTTTTT
>.|TRBD1|TRBJ1-1|TRBV2
CASSELGQRNTEAFF
TGTGCCAGCAGCGAATTGGGACAGAGGAACACTGAAGCTTTCTTT
>.|TRBD1|TRBJ1-5|TRBV7-8
CASSLDYRGQPQHF
TGTGCCAGCAGCTTAGACTACAGGGGCCAGCCCCAGCATTTT
>.|.|TRBJ2-2|TRBV15
CAIEEKNKIGELFF
TGTGCCATCGAAGAAAAAAACAAAATCGGGGAGCTGTTTTTT
>few|TRBD2|TRBJ2-2|TRBV6-2/TRBV6-3
CASSRLAGVGGELFF
TGTGCCAGCAGTAGACTAGCGGGGGTCGGCGGGGAGCTGTTTTTT
>.|.|TRBJ2-3|TRBV5-5
CASSWPGADTQYF
TGTGCCAGCAGCTGGCCAGGGGCAGATACGCAGTATTTT
>.|.|TRBJ1-6|TRBV6-5
CASRKPGLYNSPLHF
TGTGCCAGCAGAAAGCCGGGACTCTATAATTCACCCCTCCACTTT
>.|TRBD1|TRBJ2-2|TRBV18
CASSPPGQGAGELFF
TGTGCCAGCTCACCACCGGGACAGGGGGCCGGGGAGCTGTTTTTT
>.|TRBD1|TRBJ2-3|TRBV10-3
CATQSTGGTDTQYF
TGTGCCACCCAATCGACAGGGGGCACAGATACGCAGTATTTT
>.|TRBD2|TRBJ2-7|TRBV5-1
CASSRSGGASYEQYF
TGCGCCAGCAGCCGCAGCGGGGGGGCTTCCTACGAGCAGTACTTC
>few|TRBD1|TRBJ2-2|TRBV27
CASSPGTGFYTGELFF
TGTGCCAGCAGTCCCGGGACAGGGTTTTACACCGGGGAGCTGTTTTTT
>.|TRBD1|TRBJ1-4|TRBV18
CASSQGDSEKLFF
TGTGCCAGCTCACAGGGGGACAGTGAAAAACTGTTTTTT
>.|.|TRBJ1-6|TRBV4-2
CASSQAIRNNSPLHF
TGTGCCAGCAGCCAAGCGATCAGGAACAATTCACCCCTCCACTTT
>.|.|TRBJ1-1|TRBV5-1
CASSLEGIRNTEAFF
TGCGCCAGCAGCTTGGAGGGGATCCGAAACACTGAAGCTTTCTTT
>few|.|TRBJ1-2|TRBV7-9
CASSAGVGYTF
TGTGCCAGCAGCGCCGGGGTCGGCTACACCTTC
>.|TRBD1|TRBJ1-6|TRBV6-6
CASSYDGTGDSPLHF
TGTGCCAGCAGTTATGATGGGACAGGGGATTCACCCCTCCACTTT
>many|.|TRBJ1-4|TRBV3-1/TRBV3-2
CASSHYSGGGITNEKLFF
TGTGCCAGCAGCCACTATTCTGGCGGGGGCATCACTAATGAAAAACTGTTTTTT
>.|TRBD2|TRBJ2-7|TRBV30
CAWSVLLGGDPDEQYF
TGTGCCTGGAGTGTACTTTTGGGGGGGGATCCCGACGAGCAGTACTTC
>once|TRBD1|TRBJ2-1|TRBV5-1
CASSLSPGQGAQNEQFF
TGCGCCAGCAGCTTGAGTCCGGGACAGGGGGCGCAGAATGAGCAGTTCTTC
>.|.|TRBJ2-4|TRBV3-1/TRBV3-2
CASSQEYQLRRAKNIQYF
TGTGCCAGCAGCCAAGAATATCAGCTACGGAGGGCCAAAAACATTCAGTACTTC